A selection of T cell receptor beta chains follows, all from one sample in a study of T cells in Graves' hyperthyroidism and ophthalmopathy. Each CDR3 protein is one row after TCRdb ran MiXCR on the multiplex PCR reads. The sample includes about 500,000 distinct CDR3 sequences, 15% to 20% of them seen just once. The material sequenced was blood. The receptors were sampled from a woman in her twenties or thirties with Graves' ophthalmopathy. The CDR3 runs from the conserved cysteine through the conserved F or W. The D gene is left open where the match is weak. A row's size may be missing; if present it is once, few, many or a size class.

v_call: TRBV7-8
j_call: TRBJ2-1
clone_size: NA
d_call: TRBD1
cdr3_nt: TGTGCCAGCAGCTCCGGGACAGCTGGCAATGAGCAGTTCTTC
cdr3_aa: CASSSGTAGNEQFF

v_call: TRBV20-1
j_call: TRBJ2-3
clone_size: NA
d_call: NA
cdr3_nt: TGCAGTGCTAGAGACGGGAAGCGAGGCCTCACAGATACGCAGTATTTT
cdr3_aa: CSARDGKRGLTDTQYF

v_call: TRBV4-2
j_call: TRBJ2-7
clone_size: few
d_call: NA
cdr3_nt: TGTGCCAGCAGCCAAGATCGGTTTACGGTCTACGAGCAGTACTTC
cdr3_aa: CASSQDRFTVYEQYF

v_call: TRBV18
j_call: TRBJ2-1
clone_size: many
d_call: TRBD2
cdr3_nt: TGTGCCAGCTCATCCCCTTCTAGCGGGGCTAGCCTGAATGAGCAGTTCTTC
cdr3_aa: CASSSPSSGASLNEQFF

v_call: TRBV24-1
j_call: TRBJ2-2
clone_size: many
d_call: NA
cdr3_nt: TGTGCCACCGCCGGGGGCACTAGCGAGAACACCGGGGAGCTGTTTTTT
cdr3_aa: CATAGGTSENTGELFF

v_call: TRBV2
j_call: TRBJ2-1
clone_size: NA
d_call: TRBD2
cdr3_nt: TGTGCCAGCAGTGAAGGTTTGACTAGCGGGACGATCTACAATGAGCAGTTCTTC
cdr3_aa: CASSEGLTSGTIYNEQFF

v_call: TRBV6-2/TRBV6-3
j_call: TRBJ2-1
clone_size: many
d_call: NA
cdr3_nt: TGTGCCAGCAGTTGGGTGGGGGGCGCACTGAATGAGCAGTTCTTC
cdr3_aa: CASSWVGGALNEQFF

v_call: TRBV6-1
j_call: TRBJ2-1
clone_size: few
d_call: NA
cdr3_nt: TGTGCCAGCAGGATGGCGGGCGCCATTGGGGAGCAGTTCTTC
cdr3_aa: CASRMAGAIGEQFF

v_call: TRBV7-2
j_call: TRBJ2-5
clone_size: many
d_call: NA
cdr3_nt: TGTGCCAGCAGCCCCCTGACAGTGACCCAGTACTTC
cdr3_aa: CASSPLTVTQYF

v_call: TRBV19
j_call: TRBJ2-2
clone_size: NA
d_call: NA
cdr3_nt: TGTGCCAGTAGTCCCTACGGAGTCGAGGAGGGCCGCGGCACCGGGGAGCTGTTTTTT
cdr3_aa: CASSPYGVEEGRGTGELFF

v_call: TRBV20-1
j_call: TRBJ2-3
clone_size: many
d_call: NA
cdr3_nt: TGCAGTGCCCAGTCCCCCCCAGATACGCAGTATTTT
cdr3_aa: CSAQSPPDTQYF

v_call: TRBV9
j_call: TRBJ2-2
clone_size: NA
d_call: NA
cdr3_nt: TGTGCCAGCAGCCCAATTAGTGGGGCGTCCGGGGAGCTGTTTTTT
cdr3_aa: CASSPISGASGELFF

v_call: TRBV5-1
j_call: TRBJ2-1
clone_size: many
d_call: NA
cdr3_nt: TGCGCCAGCAGCTCGTCGGAGGCAGGGGTATATGAGCAGTTCTTC
cdr3_aa: CASSSSEAGVYEQFF

v_call: TRBV20-1
j_call: TRBJ2-7
clone_size: few
d_call: NA
cdr3_nt: TGCAGTGCTAGAGACAGTAGGGGGCTAGCGACCTACGAGCAGTACTTC
cdr3_aa: CSARDSRGLATYEQYF

v_call: TRBV2
j_call: TRBJ2-2
clone_size: many
d_call: TRBD2
cdr3_nt: TGTGCCAGCAGTTTAACTAGCGGGAGGGCCCCAGGCGGGGAGCTGTTTTTT
cdr3_aa: CASSLTSGRAPGGELFF

v_call: TRBV20-1
j_call: TRBJ2-1
clone_size: many
d_call: NA
cdr3_nt: TGCAGTGCTAGAGTCGCGGCCTCCTACAATGAGCAGTTCTTC
cdr3_aa: CSARVAASYNEQFF

v_call: TRBV25-1
j_call: TRBJ2-1
clone_size: many
d_call: NA
cdr3_nt: TGTGCCAGCAGTTATGGTGAGCAGTTCTTC
cdr3_aa: CASSYGEQFF

v_call: TRBV11-2
j_call: TRBJ2-7
clone_size: NA
d_call: TRBD1
cdr3_nt: TGTGCCAGCAGCTCACCTGACGGGACAGGTCCCTACGAGCAGTACTTC
cdr3_aa: CASSSPDGTGPYEQYF

v_call: TRBV29-1
j_call: TRBJ2-5
clone_size: NA
d_call: NA
cdr3_nt: TGCAGCGTTGACTTAGCAGAGACCCAGTACTTC
cdr3_aa: CSVDLAETQYF

v_call: TRBV3-1
j_call: TRBJ1-2
clone_size: many
d_call: NA
cdr3_nt: TGTGCCAGCAGCCAAGAGCGGGGGGCTAACTATGGCTACACCTTC
cdr3_aa: CASSQERGANYGYTF

v_call: TRBV12-3/TRBV12-4
j_call: TRBJ1-1
clone_size: many
d_call: NA
cdr3_nt: TGTGCCAGCAGAGAGCCCCCCAACGAAGCTTTCTTT
cdr3_aa: CASREPPNEAFF

v_call: TRBV7-3
j_call: TRBJ2-3
clone_size: NA
d_call: TRBD2
cdr3_nt: TGTGCCAGCAGCTGGGGGGGGGGTACAGATACGCAGTATTTT
cdr3_aa: CASSWGGGTDTQYF

v_call: TRBV9
j_call: TRBJ1-1
clone_size: NA
d_call: NA
cdr3_nt: TGTGCCAGCAGCGTAGTAGGGATGAACACTGAAGCTTTCTTT
cdr3_aa: CASSVVGMNTEAFF

v_call: TRBV3-1
j_call: TRBJ2-5
clone_size: many
d_call: NA
cdr3_nt: TGTGCCAGCAGCCTCAATAAGGAGACCCAGTACTTC
cdr3_aa: CASSLNKETQYF

v_call: TRBV11-2
j_call: TRBJ2-1
clone_size: many
d_call: NA
cdr3_nt: TGTGCCAGCAGTATAGATTCCTACAATGAGCAGTTCTTC
cdr3_aa: CASSIDSYNEQFF

v_call: TRBV2
j_call: TRBJ2-1
clone_size: NA
d_call: NA
cdr3_nt: TGTGCCAGCAGTATCCAGGGTAGGGATATCAATGAGCAGTTCTTC
cdr3_aa: CASSIQGRDINEQFF

v_call: TRBV5-1
j_call: TRBJ2-7
clone_size: NA
d_call: TRBD1
cdr3_nt: TGCGCCAGCAGGGATCCCTGGGACAGGGGATCCTACGAGCAGTACTTC
cdr3_aa: CASRDPWDRGSYEQYF

v_call: TRBV20-1
j_call: TRBJ2-7
clone_size: NA
d_call: NA
cdr3_nt: TGCAGTGCTAGATCGCACTACGAGCAGTACTTC
cdr3_aa: CSARSHYEQYF

v_call: TRBV9
j_call: TRBJ1-6
clone_size: NA
d_call: NA
cdr3_nt: TGTGCCAGCAGCCCCACGGCCGGACAAGAGGGTTCACCCCTCCACTTT
cdr3_aa: CASSPTAGQEGSPLHF

v_call: TRBV12-3/TRBV12-4
j_call: TRBJ2-1
clone_size: many
d_call: NA
cdr3_nt: TGTGCCAGCAGGATTTTTTATGAGCAGTTCTTC
cdr3_aa: CASRIFYEQFF

v_call: TRBV18
j_call: TRBJ1-4
clone_size: many
d_call: NA
cdr3_nt: TGTGCCAGCTCACCGAGACAGCCGACGAATGGCGAAAAACTGTTTTTT
cdr3_aa: CASSPRQPTNGEKLFF

v_call: TRBV14
j_call: TRBJ2-3
clone_size: NA
d_call: NA
cdr3_nt: TGTGCCAGCAGCCAAGACGGGACTGCCACAGATACGCAGTATTTT
cdr3_aa: CASSQDGTATDTQYF

v_call: TRBV28
j_call: TRBJ1-4
clone_size: many
d_call: NA
cdr3_nt: TGTGCCAGCAGTGCGACAGGAACCGCTGAAAAACTGTTTTTT
cdr3_aa: CASSATGTAEKLFF

v_call: TRBV12-3/TRBV12-4
j_call: TRBJ2-2
clone_size: many
d_call: TRBD1
cdr3_nt: TGTGCCAGCAGTTTCAGACAGGGCTCGGGGGAGCTGTTTTTT
cdr3_aa: CASSFRQGSGELFF

v_call: TRBV6-2/TRBV6-3
j_call: TRBJ2-7
clone_size: NA
d_call: TRBD2
cdr3_nt: TGTGCCAGCAGCCAACCAGCCGGGACTAGCGGGAGGATCCTCCTATACGAGCAGTACTTC
cdr3_aa: CASSQPAGTSGRILLYEQYF

v_call: TRBV2
j_call: TRBJ2-3
clone_size: many
d_call: NA
cdr3_nt: TGTGCCAGCAGTGAAGCCGCCTGGCAGGCAGATACGCAGTATTTT
cdr3_aa: CASSEAAWQADTQYF

v_call: TRBV20-1
j_call: TRBJ2-3
clone_size: few
d_call: TRBD2
cdr3_nt: TGCAGTGCTGACAGACTAGCGGAACTCACAGATACGCAGTATTTT
cdr3_aa: CSADRLAELTDTQYF

v_call: TRBV9
j_call: TRBJ1-5
clone_size: few
d_call: NA
cdr3_nt: TGTGCCAGCAGCGTAGGATCAGGGTATAGCAATCAGCCCCAGCATTTT
cdr3_aa: CASSVGSGYSNQPQHF

v_call: TRBV7-9
j_call: TRBJ2-5
clone_size: many
d_call: NA
cdr3_nt: TGTGCCAGCAGCTTTCGTCAAGAGACCCAGTACTTC
cdr3_aa: CASSFRQETQYF

v_call: TRBV27
j_call: TRBJ2-4
clone_size: few
d_call: TRBD2
cdr3_nt: TGTGCCAGCAGTCCCAAATGGACTAGCGGGCTAGCCAAAAACATTCAGTACTTC
cdr3_aa: CASSPKWTSGLAKNIQYF

v_call: TRBV6-1
j_call: TRBJ2-1
clone_size: NA
d_call: TRBD2
cdr3_nt: TGTGCCAGCAGTGAACCAGCGGGAGGGTACAATGAGCAGTTCTTC
cdr3_aa: CASSEPAGGYNEQFF

v_call: TRBV29-1
j_call: TRBJ1-1
clone_size: few
d_call: TRBD1
cdr3_nt: TGCAGCGTTGAAGACGGGACAGGCCGGGGGGCTTTCTTT
cdr3_aa: CSVEDGTGRGAFF

v_call: TRBV7-9
j_call: TRBJ1-5
clone_size: NA
d_call: TRBD1
cdr3_nt: TGTGCCAGCAGCTTAGGGACAGGGTATAATCAGCCCCAGCATTTT
cdr3_aa: CASSLGTGYNQPQHF

v_call: TRBV5-1
j_call: TRBJ2-3
clone_size: many
d_call: NA
cdr3_nt: TGCGCCAGCAGCTCCGCGGATACGCAGTATTTT
cdr3_aa: CASSSADTQYF

v_call: TRBV10-3
j_call: TRBJ1-2
clone_size: few
d_call: NA
cdr3_nt: TGTGCCATCAGGGAAGCGCAGGGCCCGAACGCTAACTATGGCTACACCTTC
cdr3_aa: CAIREAQGPNANYGYTF

v_call: TRBV18
j_call: TRBJ2-3
clone_size: many
d_call: NA
cdr3_nt: TGTGCCAGCTCACCACCAGTCGGAAACTCAGATACGCAGTATTTT
cdr3_aa: CASSPPVGNSDTQYF

v_call: TRBV27
j_call: TRBJ2-5
clone_size: few
d_call: TRBD1
cdr3_nt: TGTGCCAGCAGTTCGGGGACAGGGTTTGGGGAGACCCAGTACTTC
cdr3_aa: CASSSGTGFGETQYF

v_call: TRBV4-2
j_call: TRBJ2-7
clone_size: few
d_call: NA
cdr3_nt: TGTGCCAGCAGCCTCATGGCTGGCGGCGTCTTAGGGACCTACGAGCAGTACTTC
cdr3_aa: CASSLMAGGVLGTYEQYF

v_call: TRBV29-1
j_call: TRBJ2-5
clone_size: many
d_call: NA
cdr3_nt: TGCAGCGGGGGAGACCAAGAGACCCAGTACTTC
cdr3_aa: CSGGDQETQYF

v_call: TRBV2
j_call: TRBJ1-4
clone_size: many
d_call: NA
cdr3_nt: TGTGCCAGCCGTAGAGGGGAGGGAAATGAAAAACTGTTTTTT
cdr3_aa: CASRRGEGNEKLFF

v_call: TRBV6-5
j_call: TRBJ1-5
clone_size: NA
d_call: TRBD1
cdr3_nt: TGTGCCAGCAGTTACGCAGGGGGAGGAAATCAGCCCCAGCATTTT
cdr3_aa: CASSYAGGGNQPQHF

v_call: TRBV7-2
j_call: TRBJ2-1
clone_size: many
d_call: NA
cdr3_nt: TGTGCCAGCAGCTCTAGGCGTCCGTGGCGCTCCTACAATGAGCAGTTCTTC
cdr3_aa: CASSSRRPWRSYNEQFF

v_call: TRBV5-1
j_call: TRBJ2-1
clone_size: few
d_call: NA
cdr3_nt: TGCGCCAGCAGCCCAACCTGGGCGGGTGCCTACAATGAGCAGTTCTTC
cdr3_aa: CASSPTWAGAYNEQFF

v_call: TRBV28
j_call: TRBJ1-5
clone_size: NA
d_call: TRBD1
cdr3_nt: TGTGCCAGCAGGCCGACAGGGAACTTCAATCAGCCCCAGCATTTT
cdr3_aa: CASRPTGNFNQPQHF

v_call: TRBV10-3
j_call: TRBJ2-5
clone_size: few
d_call: NA
cdr3_nt: TGTGCCATCAGTGAGTCCGGCAGGGCGGAGACCCAGTACTTC
cdr3_aa: CAISESGRAETQYF

v_call: TRBV12-3/TRBV12-4
j_call: TRBJ2-1
clone_size: many
d_call: TRBD2
cdr3_nt: TGTGCCAGCAGTCTTAGCGGGAGGGCACATGAGCAGTTCTTC
cdr3_aa: CASSLSGRAHEQFF

v_call: TRBV5-4
j_call: TRBJ2-1
clone_size: NA
d_call: TRBD2
cdr3_nt: TGTGCCAGCAGCTTGGGCGCGGGAGGGGCCGTTGTATATGAGCAGTTCTTC
cdr3_aa: CASSLGAGGAVVYEQFF

v_call: TRBV10-3
j_call: TRBJ2-3
clone_size: NA
d_call: TRBD1
cdr3_nt: TGTGCCATCAGGGACAGGGCCGATACGCAGTATTTT
cdr3_aa: CAIRDRADTQYF

v_call: TRBV9
j_call: TRBJ2-1
clone_size: few
d_call: TRBD1
cdr3_nt: TGTGCCAGCAGCGCCGGGACAGGAAAGCAGTTCTTC
cdr3_aa: CASSAGTGKQFF